The 27 T cell receptor beta chains below come from one sample, sequenced in a study of T-cell reconstitution after alpha-beta-depleted transplantation in children. Unique molecular identifiers featured in how the TCRbeta library was prepared. Via MiXCR, TCRdb re-called the PCR reads, giving one row per CDR3 protein. This table holds approximately 110,000 distinct CDR3 sequences, 20% to 25% found once. Sample: PBMCs, mostly from graft donor cells, taken 180 days after TCRalphabeta/CD19-depleted stem cell transplant. Every receptor here comes from a male patient aged 2-15 years who had a stem cell transplant for chronic granulomatous disease, so the T cells may come from the graft donor.

V is TRBV11-2 and J is TRBJ2-1, with 14 bases identical to TRBD2. J gave up 7 bases and V 5 bases, and 7 bases lay outside the gene matches. This CDR3 is built from 16 residues. From germline, CDR1 is SGHAT and CDR2 FQNNGV. CDR3 in amino acids: CASSLGLAGAANEQFF. The CDR3 region has the DNA TGTGCCAGCAGCCTGGGACTAGCGGGAGCCGCGAATGAGCAGTTCTTC.

This clonotype has just a few counts. The CDR3 DNA sequence: TGTGCCAGCAGTTTCCCCACACGAGAGACCCAGTACTTC. Its translation is CASSFPTRETQYF. J is TRBJ2-5 and V is TRBV28; D is unclear. V was cut by 3 bases and J by 4 bases, with 9 bases left in between. Per the germline V gene, CDR1 is MDHEN and CDR2 is SYDVKM. CDR3 length equals 13 residues.

This clonotype was seen ten or more times. The chain links TRBV28 to TRBJ2-7; 10 bases fit TRBD2. The V and J ends lost 3 bases and 7 bases, in that order; junction bases with no gene match: 12. This CDR3 contains 16 residues. Germline V CDR1 and CDR2: MDHEN, SYDVKM. The CDR3, as DNA: TGTGCCAGCAGTTTCCCCGAGGGAGCGGGAGGGGAAGAGCAGTACTTC. Its protein is CASSFPEGAGGEEQYF.

This chain connects TRBV25-1 to TRBJ2-1; D possibly uses TRBD1 or TRBD2 (6 bases each). The V end was cut by 2 bases, the J end by 3 bases, with 11 bases between. The length of the CDR3 is 15 residues. Germline lookup yields CDR1 MGHDK and CDR2 SYGVNS. This CDR3 reads CASSEGGGRYNEQFF. Written as DNA, the CDR3 is TGTGCCAGCAGTGAAGGAGGGGGACGCTACAATGAGCAGTTCTTC.

This clonotype is labeled as medium-sized (0.01 to 0.1%). This sequence joins TRBV10-1 and TRBJ2-3, with D perhaps TRBD1 (5 bases). Germline V gene lookup returns CDR1 WNHNN and CDR2 SYGVQD (reference sequence). The germline V and J ends were trimmed by 6 bases and 2 bases, with 9 bases remaining between them. The CDR3 runs 13 residues. The DNA of the CDR3 is TGCGCCAGCAGGGACACCGACACAGATACGCAGTATTTT. Translation: CASRDTDTDTQYF.

V gene TRBV5-1 combines with J gene TRBJ2-3; no firm D call. Trimming took off 3 bases at V and 3 bases at J, with 14 bases between the two ends. This CDR3 comprises 15 residues. Germline values: CDR1 SGHRS, CDR2 YFSETQ. CDR3 loop: CASSYVNFGTDTQYF. CDR3 in DNA: TGCGCCAGCAGCTACGTAAATTTCGGGACAGATACGCAGTATTTT.

The CDR3 loop reads CATAPLAGDTNEQFF. The CDR3 bases are TGTGCCACCGCCCCCCTAGCGGGAGATACGAATGAGCAGTTCTTC. The chain links TRBV24-1 to TRBJ2-1; the match to TRBD2 covers 10 bases. The CDR3 is 15 amino acids. J was trimmed by 7 bases and V by 9 bases; bases with no gene match: 11. Germline V gene lookup returns CDR1 KGHDR and CDR2 SFDVKD.

This chain connects TRBV3-1 to TRBJ2-7, with 8 bases matching TRBD1. The J segment lost 3 bases and the V segment lost 4 bases, leaving 2 bases of the junction unmatched. This CDR3 contains 13 residues. CDR1 is LGHDT and CDR2 is YNNKEL in the germline V gene (reference sequence). The CDR3: CASSRGTGYEQYF. CDR3 DNA: TGTGCCAGCAGCCGCGGGACAGGCTACGAGCAGTACTTC.

Turning to this clonotype: This sequence may be a read error, since a much larger clone differs from it by one base. The CDR3 region is CASCLALMGSSYSNQPQHF. The CDR3 bases are TGTGCCAGCTGTTTAGCGCTAATGGGCAGCTCATATAGCAATCAGCCCCAGCATTTT. The rearrangement links TRBV12-3 or TRBV12-4 to TRBJ1-5; D remains unclear. This CDR3 is 19 amino acids long.

This clonotype was seen ten or more times. The V and J genes are TRBV12-3 or TRBV12-4 and TRBJ2-7; unclear D gene. Trimming took off 3 bases at V and 4 bases at J, with 7 bases between the two ends. CDR3 size: 12 residues. Here the CDR3 reads CASSFWGYEQYF. CDR3 coding DNA: TGTGCCAGCAGTTTTTGGGGTTACGAGCAGTACTTC.

The gene calls are TRBV7-2 and TRBJ1-1; D is possibly TRBD1 (5 bases). V was clipped by 1 base and J by 1 base, with 10 bases between them. The germline V gene encodes CDR1 SGHTA and CDR2 FQGNSA. The CDR3 has 15 amino acids. The CDR3 reads CASSLDGAKNTEAFF. CDR3 nucleotides: TGTGCCAGCAGCTTAGATGGGGCTAAGAACACTGAAGCTTTCTTT.

V is TRBV29-1 and J is TRBJ2-1; tentatively, D is TRBD2 (5 bases). Germline lookup yields CDR1 SQVTM and CDR2 ANQGSEA. The V end lost 7 bases, the J end lost 7 bases, and 17 bases lay between the germline ends. The CDR3 contains 13 residues. The CDR3 region is CSAGIVMYNEQFF. The CDR3, as DNA: TGCAGCGCCGGGATAGTGATGTATAATGAGCAGTTCTTC.

This clonotype was counted at least ten times. The chain has TRBV5-5 and TRBJ1-1; no reliable D call. V gave up 0 bases and J gave up 2 bases, with 5 bases separating them. This CDR3 is built from 13 residues. CDR1 SGHKS and CDR2 YYEKEE come from the germline V gene (reference sequence). CDR3 bases: TGTGCCAGCAGCTTGGCAATAAACACTGAAGCTTTCTTT. It codes for CASSLAINTEAFF.

This clonotype was seen at least ten times. The rearrangement joins TRBV28 to TRBJ2-7, with TRBD1 matching over 10 bases. With V trimmed by 5 bases and J by 6 bases, 10 bases remained unmatched. Germline V gives CDR1 MDHEN, CDR2 SYDVKM. The CDR3 has 15 amino acids. This CDR3 reads CASSRPGTGVSEQYF. The CDR3 coding sequence is TGTGCCAGCAGTCGACCCGGGACAGGGGTTTCCGAGCAGTACTTC.

In its sample, this clonotype was seen a few times. The V and J genes are TRBV5-1 and TRBJ2-7; tentative D call: TRBD1 (6 bases). Trimming pared 0 bases from V and 5 bases from J, leaving 12 bases between. Germline V lookup: CDR1 SGHRS, CDR2 YFSETQ. CDR3 length: 14 amino acids. CDR3 DNA: TGCGCCAGCAGCTTGGCTGGGGGCATGGACGAGCAGTACTTC. This gives the protein CASSLAGGMDEQYF.

The table lists this clonotype with a few counts. The V gene is TRBV29-1, the J gene TRBJ2-7, with D hard to call. Germline lookup yields CDR1 SQVTM and CDR2 ANQGSEA. This CDR3 has 13 amino acids. Trimming pared 4 bases from V and 2 bases from J, leaving 12 bases between. The CDR3: CSVVLDQAYEQYF. The CDR3 DNA is TGCAGCGTTGTGTTGGACCAAGCCTACGAGCAGTACTTC.

In its sample, this clonotype is medium-sized. V and J are TRBV7-8 and TRBJ2-5; a possible D gene is TRBD2 (6 bases). The V gene's germline CDR1 is SGHVS and CDR2 FQNEAQ. V was shortened by 6 bases and J by 5 bases, with 22 bases between the two germline ends. The CDR3 is 16 amino acids. CDR3 residues: CASSFDQAGFEETQYF. The CDR3 nucleotides are TGTGCCAGCAGTTTCGACCAAGCGGGTTTCGAGGAGACCCAGTACTTC.

There are a few counts of this clonotype. V gene TRBV20-1 combines with J gene TRBJ2-7, with unresolved D. The V gene lost 5 bases and the J gene lost 7 bases, with 18 bases spanning the gap. The CDR3 loop spans 13 amino acids. Germline V gives CDR1 DFQATT, CDR2 SNEGSKA (reference sequence). CDR3 protein: CSAGHGPLVEQYF. Written as DNA, the CDR3 is TGCAGTGCTGGGCACGGCCCCTTAGTGGAGCAGTACTTC.

The V call is TRBV5-1, the J call TRBJ2-1; the D is unclear. CDR1 and CDR2 (germline): SGHRS, YFSETQ. The CDR3 has 15 amino acids. Trimming left V 0 bases short and J 4 bases short, with 11 bases between. Here the CDR3 DNA reads TGCGCCAGCAGCTTGGAGGGTGGGTCTTACAATGAGCAGTTCTTC. It specifies CASSLEGGSYNEQFF.

This clonotype was detected many times. J is TRBJ2-1 and V is TRBV29-1; D might be TRBD2 (5 bases). In germline, CDR1 is SQVTM, CDR2 ANQGSEA. V gave up 8 bases and J gave up 8 bases, with 16 bases separating them. The CDR3 totals 12 residues. The CDR3 DNA reads as TGCAGCACTAGTCCCGTAGGGCATGAGCAGTTCTTC. As protein: CSTSPVGHEQFF.

This clonotype appeared many times. This chain links TRBV29-1 with TRBJ1-1; no firm D call. Germline loops: CDR1 SQVTM, CDR2 ANQGSEA. The CDR3 totals 12 residues. V shed 4 bases and J shed 2 bases, with 8 bases lying between them. The CDR3 region has the DNA TGCAGCGTTGTTGCGGGTAACACTGAAGCTTTCTTT. Protein product: CSVVAGNTEAFF.

This clonotype turned up a few times. The chain links TRBV20-1 to TRBJ2-3, with 16 bases that match TRBD2. The CDR3 extends over 16 amino acids. CDR1 is DFQATT and CDR2 is SNEGSKA in the germline V gene (reference sequence). The V and J ends lost 2 bases and 4 bases, in that order; junction bases with no gene match: 3. The CDR3 reads CSARSGLAGGPDTQYF. In nucleotides, the CDR3 is TGCAGTGCTAGATCGGGACTAGCGGGAGGGCCAGATACGCAGTATTTT.

The chain combines TRBV6-6 with TRBJ1-1; D ambiguous. This CDR3 comprises 12 residues. The V and J ends lost 3 bases and 6 bases respectively, with 8 bases between them. CDR1 MNHNY and CDR2 SVGAGI come from the germline V gene (reference sequence). The CDR3 loop is CASSYRHPEAFF. DNA for the CDR3: TGTGCCAGCAGTTATAGACACCCTGAAGCTTTCTTT.

This clonotype has a handful of counts. The gene calls are TRBV15 and TRBJ1-1; D not resolved. CDR1 is LNHNV, CDR2 YYDKDF, per germline (reference sequence). Between the trimmed V and J ends, which lost 5 bases and 3 bases, there was a span of 10 bases. CDR3 length: 13 amino acids. The CDR3 nucleotides read TGTGCCACCAGCGGGTCCTCGTACACTGAAGCTTTCTTT. Amino acids: CATSGSSYTEAFF.

This clonotype was seen just once. A much bigger clone sits one base away, suggesting this may be a read error. The chain recombines TRBV28 with TRBJ1-5, with D unresolved. In germline, CDR1 is MDHEN, CDR2 SYDVKM. The CDR3 extends over 12 amino acids. Trimming left V 11 bases short and J 7 bases short, with 15 bases between. CDR3 in DNA: TGTGCCGGAGTACCTTTGGGCCAGCCCCAGCATTTT. Translated, it gives CAGVPLGQPQHF. The whole variable domain, remainder taken from reference TRBV28 and TRBJ1-5, is DVKVTQSSRYLVKRTGEKVFLECVQDMDHENMFWYRQDPGLGLRLIYFSYDVKMKEKGDIPEGYSVSREKKERFSLILESASTNQTSMYLCAGVPLGQPQHFGDGTRLSIL.

This clonotype was counted only a few times. CDR3 loop: CSAEGIERERADTQYF. Written as DNA, the CDR3 is TGCAGTGCTGAGGGTATTGAGCGGGAGAGAGCAGATACGCAGTATTTT. J is TRBJ2-3 and V is TRBV20-1; 8 nucleotides match TRBD2. Germline CDR1 DFQATT, CDR2 SNEGSKA (reference sequence). The V and J ends lost 5 bases and 4 bases, in that order; junction bases with no gene match: 14. This CDR3 is 16 amino acids long.

This chain uses TRBV11-1 with TRBJ2-6; D gene unclear. V gave up 7 bases and J gave up 3 bases, with 22 bases separating them. Germline loops: CDR1 SGHAT, CDR2 FQDESV (reference sequence). The CDR3 is made up of 18 amino acids. CDR3 coding DNA: TGTGCCAGCACCGAAGTCGGAGCCGCCAGTAGTGGGGCCAACGTCCTGACTTTC. Amino acid sequence: CASTEVGAASSGANVLTF.